These 19 T cell receptor beta chains share one sample of origin, sequenced in a study of CD8+ T cells in alopecia areata. RNA was isolated and reverse transcribed to cDNA, the sequencing template. Sequencing used immunoSEQ multiplex PCR; TCRdb keeps in-frame clones, though not all of them. Seen here are some 130,000 clones, approximately 48% observed once, and the top ten hold roughly 20%. Here the sequenced sample was CD8+ T cells sorted from blood, taken at week 0. These receptors were obtained from a human donor with alopecia areata.

This clone has just a few counts. The chain couples TRBV7-2 to TRBJ1-4, with 8 bases fitting TRBD1. Looked up from germline, CDR1 is SGHTA and CDR2 is FQGNSA. The CDR3 length is 14 residues. The trim removed 1 base at V and 8 bases at J, leaving 3 bases unmatched. Here the CDR3 DNA reads TGTGCCAGCAGCTTAGGATGGACAGGGGAAAAACTGTTTTTT. Translated: CASSLGWTGEKLFF.

The chain has TRBV13 and TRBJ1-1; no clear D gene. The germline CDR1 and CDR2 sequences are PRHDT and FYEKMQ (reference sequence). The CDR3 contains 13 residues. The V gene lost 4 bases and the J gene lost 0 bases, with 6 bases spanning the gap. The CDR3 DNA is TGTGCCAGCAGCTCCACAGTGAACACTGAAGCTTTCTTT. It encodes CASSSTVNTEAFF.

V is TRBV7-8 and J is TRBJ2-1, with D perhaps matching TRBD1 (5 bases). V lost 1 base and J lost 8, with 15 bases in between. Germline V CDR1 and CDR2: SGHVS, FQNEAQ. CDR3 length: 15 amino acids. The chain's CDR3 is CASSLGPIDSYEQFF. The CDR3 DNA sequence: TGTGCCAGCAGCTTAGGTCCCATTGACAGTTATGAGCAGTTCTTC.

This clone was counted only a few times. DNA of the CDR3: TGTGCCATCAGTGAGTCTGGGGAAGGCACAGATACGCAGTATTTT. Residues: CAISESGEGTDTQYF. J is TRBJ2-3 and V is TRBV10-3; D is uncertain. Germline V gene sequence: CDR1 ENHRY, CDR2 SYGVKD. Trimming took off 0 bases at V and 1 base at J, with 8 bases between the two ends. The CDR3 has 15 amino acids.

The CDR3 bases are TGTGCCGCGGGGGGGGCTACTTATGGCTACACCTTC. This translates into CAAGGATYGYTF. The rearrangement uses TRBV27 and TRBJ1-2; a weak D match, TRBD1 (6 bases). Between the trimmed V and J ends, which lost 11 bases and 5 bases, there was a span of 15 bases. From germline, CDR1 is MNHEY and CDR2 SMNVEV (reference sequence). The length of the CDR3 is 12 residues.

For this clone: This sample also contains other DNA sequences that code for the same CDR3. The V and J genes are TRBV5-1 and TRBJ1-1; 7 bases are shared with TRBD1. The CDR3 has 14 residues. Germline V gene data show CDR1 as SGHRS and CDR2 as YFSETQ. The ends lost 0 bases at V and 5 bases at J; junction bases unmatched: 4. The CDR3 here is CASSLDRGMTEAFF. CDR3 sequence (DNA): TGCGCCAGCAGCTTGGACAGGGGAATGACTGAAGCTTTCTTT.

This sequence joins TRBV30 and TRBJ1-1; D uncertain. The CDR3 covers 10 residues. V lost 8 bases and J lost 4, with 8 bases in between. From germline, CDR1 is GTSNPN and CDR2 SVGIG (reference sequence). CDR3 sequence reads: CAVVGTEAFF. DNA for the CDR3: TGTGCCGTCGTGGGCACTGAAGCTTTCTTT.

The chain uses TRBV5-6 and TRBJ1-6; 8 nucleotides agree with TRBD1. V dropped 4 bases and J dropped 6; count of bases not matched to a gene: 12. The V gene's germline CDR1 is SGHDT and CDR2 YYEEEE. The CDR3 runs to 17 residues. This chain's CDR3 is CASSRSRGLEVNSPLHF. In DNA, the CDR3 is TGTGCCAGCAGCCGCAGCAGGGGGCTAGAGGTTAATTCACCCCTCCACTTT.

This rearrangement joins TRBV29-1 to TRBJ2-4; TRBD2 is a possible D gene (6 bases). The germline V and J ends were trimmed by 4 bases and 7 bases, with 23 bases remaining between them. Per the germline V gene, CDR1 is SQVTM and CDR2 is ANQGSEA. The CDR3 is made up of 16 amino acids. The CDR3: CSVAPFVGGAGNIQYF. As DNA, the CDR3 is TGCAGCGTTGCCCCCTTTGTCGGAGGGGCAGGGAACATTCAGTACTTC.

This sequence joins TRBV30 and TRBJ1-1; D gene uncertain. V lost 4 bases and J 5 bases, leaving 8 bases between the germline ends. The CDR3 runs 11 residues. Germline V gene lookup returns CDR1 GTSNPN and CDR2 SVGIG (reference sequence). Written as DNA, the CDR3 is TGTGCCTGGACCCACGGGACTGAAGCTTTCTTT. It translates to CAWTHGTEAFF.

V gene TRBV6-1 combines with J gene TRBJ1-4; 8 bases agree with TRBD1. J was trimmed by 7 bases and V by 6 bases; bases with no gene match: 7. This CDR3 is 14 amino acids long. Germline V gene sequence: CDR1 MNHNS, CDR2 SASEGT. CDR3 sequence: CASSPDRGGEKLFF. The CDR3 nucleotides are TGTGCCAGCAGCCCCGACAGGGGTGGTGAAAAACTGTTTTTT.

This clone was observed a few times. This chain links TRBV19 with TRBJ1-6; no definite D call. The V gene's germline CDR1 is LNHDA and CDR2 SQIVND (reference sequence). The V gene lost 5 bases and the J gene lost 7 bases, with 15 bases spanning the gap. There are 15 residues in the CDR3. Here the CDR3 DNA reads TGTGCCAGTAGTGAGCGGACGTGGTGGAATTCACCCCTCCACTTT. The encoded protein is CASSERTWWNSPLHF.

The sample holds a few counts of this clone. V is TRBV5-1 and J is TRBJ2-6, with unresolved D. The length of the CDR3 is 16 residues. Looked up from germline, CDR1 is SGHRS and CDR2 is YFSETQ. Deletions cut 0 bases from V and 2 bases from J, with 9 bases between. This CDR3 reads CASSLGFAAGANVLTF. The CDR3 bases are TGCGCCAGCAGCTTGGGTTTTGCGGCTGGGGCCAACGTCCTGACTTTC.

The sample holds a few counts of this clone. V and J are TRBV18 and TRBJ2-3; possibly TRBD1 or TRBD2 for D (5 bases each). The CDR3 runs to 15 residues. The ends were cut back, 0 bases at V and 4 bases at J, with 11 bases in the middle. Germline V gene data show CDR1 as KGHSH and CDR2 as LQKENI. CDR3 region: CASSPPDRGADTQYF. The CDR3 DNA sequence: TGTGCCAGCTCACCACCGGACCGAGGGGCAGATACGCAGTATTTT.

J is TRBJ2-7 and V is TRBV15, with 7 nucleotides matching TRBD2. The CDR3 extends over 15 amino acids. Germline V lookup: CDR1 LNHNV, CDR2 YYDKDF (reference sequence). Germline trimming cut 0 bases from V and 3 bases from J; bases unmatched to any gene: 5. CDR3 region: CATSREWEGIYEQYF. The CDR3 DNA sequence: TGTGCCACCAGCAGAGAGTGGGAGGGTATCTACGAGCAGTACTTC.

This clone was picked up one time. This sequence joins TRBV2 and TRBJ2-5; TRBD1 matches 7 bases. J lost 5 bases, V lost 2 bases, and 5 bases had no gene match. This CDR3 comprises 14 residues. From germline, CDR1 is SNHLY and CDR2 FYNNEI. Here the CDR3 reads CASSEQTGEETQYF. The CDR3 region has the DNA TGTGCCAGCAGTGAACAAACAGGGGAGGAGACCCAGTACTTC.

The chain carries TRBV6-5 and TRBJ2-1; D perhaps matches TRBD2 (5 bases). The CDR3 runs 12 residues. CDR1 and CDR2 (germline): MNHEY, SVGAGI. V dropped 5 bases and J dropped 10 bases, with 12 bases sitting between them. The CDR3 sequence: CASSEGEGEQFF. CDR3 nucleotide sequence: TGTGCCAGCAGTGAAGGCGAGGGCGAGCAGTTCTTC.

This chain links TRBV13 with TRBJ2-5, with D possibly TRBD2 on 7 matching bases. The CDR3 has 16 amino acids. Germline loops: CDR1 PRHDT, CDR2 FYEKMQ (reference sequence). The ends were cut back, 5 bases at V and 5 bases at J, with 21 bases in the middle. The CDR3 region has the DNA TGTGCCAGCAGCCCTACTCCAATACAGGGAGGGGAGACCCAGTACTTC. It encodes CASSPTPIQGGETQYF.

The chain employs TRBV10-3 and TRBJ2-7, with D perhaps TRBD1 (5 bases). This CDR3 spans 14 amino acids. The germline gives CDR1 ENHRY, CDR2 SYGVKD. V lost 1 base to trimming and J lost 3 bases, with 10 bases between them. CDR3 protein: CAISEFAGLYEQYF. The CDR3 nucleotides are TGTGCCATCAGTGAGTTTGCAGGGCTCTACGAGCAGTACTTC.